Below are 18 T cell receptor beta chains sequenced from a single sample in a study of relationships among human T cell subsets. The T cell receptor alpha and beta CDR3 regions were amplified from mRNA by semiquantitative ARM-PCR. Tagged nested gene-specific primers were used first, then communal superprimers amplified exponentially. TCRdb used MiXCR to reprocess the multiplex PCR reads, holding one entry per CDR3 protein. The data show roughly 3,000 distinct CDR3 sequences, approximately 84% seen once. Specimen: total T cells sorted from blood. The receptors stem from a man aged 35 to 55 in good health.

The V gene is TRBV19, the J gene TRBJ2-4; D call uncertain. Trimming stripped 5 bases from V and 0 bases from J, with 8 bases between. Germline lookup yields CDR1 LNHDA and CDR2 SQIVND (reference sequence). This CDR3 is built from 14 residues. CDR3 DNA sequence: TGTGCCAGTAGTCCCAGTCTAGCCAAAAACATTCAGTACTTC. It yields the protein CASSPSLAKNIQYF.

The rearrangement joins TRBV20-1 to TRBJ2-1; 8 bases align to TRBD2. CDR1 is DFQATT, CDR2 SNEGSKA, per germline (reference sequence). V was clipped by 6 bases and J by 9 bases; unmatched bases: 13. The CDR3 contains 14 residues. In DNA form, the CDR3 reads TGCAGTGCCCCCCCCAGCGGGGGATTAGGTGAGCAGTTCTTC. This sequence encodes CSAPPSGGLGEQFF.

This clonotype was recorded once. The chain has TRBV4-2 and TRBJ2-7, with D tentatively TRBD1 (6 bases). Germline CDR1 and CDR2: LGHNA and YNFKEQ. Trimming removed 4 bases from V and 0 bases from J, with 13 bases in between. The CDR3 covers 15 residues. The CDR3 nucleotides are TGTGCCAGCAGCCTCAGGGACACCGACTCCTACGAGCAGTACTTC. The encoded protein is CASSLRDTDSYEQYF.

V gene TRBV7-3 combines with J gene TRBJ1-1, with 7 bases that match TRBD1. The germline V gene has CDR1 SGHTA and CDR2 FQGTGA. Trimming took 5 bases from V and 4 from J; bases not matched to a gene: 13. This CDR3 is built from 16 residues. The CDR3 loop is CASSLGGRGLSTEAFF. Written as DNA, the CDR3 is TGTGCCAGCAGCCTAGGGGGCAGGGGCCTAAGCACTGAAGCTTTCTTT.

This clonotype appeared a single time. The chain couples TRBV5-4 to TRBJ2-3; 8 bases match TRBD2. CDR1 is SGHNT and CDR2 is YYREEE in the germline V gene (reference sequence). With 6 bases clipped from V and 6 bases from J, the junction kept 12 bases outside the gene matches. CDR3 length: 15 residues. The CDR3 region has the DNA TGTGCCAGCATCTTACCCCTAGCGGGTTCGGATACGCAGTATTTT. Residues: CASILPLAGSDTQYF.

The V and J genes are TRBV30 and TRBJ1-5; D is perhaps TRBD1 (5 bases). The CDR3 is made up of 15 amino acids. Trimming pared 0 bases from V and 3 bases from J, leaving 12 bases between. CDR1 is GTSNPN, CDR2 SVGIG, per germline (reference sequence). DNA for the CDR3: TGTGCCTGGAGTGTACGGGGGGTGACCAATCAGCCCCAGCATTTT. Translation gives CAWSVRGVTNQPQHF. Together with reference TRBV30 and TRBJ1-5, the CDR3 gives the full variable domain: SQTIHQWPATLVQPVGSPLSLECTVEGTSNPNLYWYRQAAGRGLQLLFYSVGIGQISSEVPQNLSASRPQDRQFILSSKKLLLSDSGFYLCAWSVRGVTNQPQHFGDGTRLSIL.

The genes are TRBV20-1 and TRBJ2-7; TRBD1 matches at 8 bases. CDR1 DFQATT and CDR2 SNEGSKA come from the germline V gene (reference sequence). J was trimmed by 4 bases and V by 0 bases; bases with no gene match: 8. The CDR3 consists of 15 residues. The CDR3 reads CSARDPDRVGYEQYF. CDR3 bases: TGCAGTGCTAGAGACCCGGACAGGGTCGGGTACGAGCAGTACTTC.

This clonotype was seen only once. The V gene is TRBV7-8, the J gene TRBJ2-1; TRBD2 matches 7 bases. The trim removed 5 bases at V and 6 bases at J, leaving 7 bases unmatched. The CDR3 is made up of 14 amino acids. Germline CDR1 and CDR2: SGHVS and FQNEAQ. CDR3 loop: CASSPSLAGNEQFF. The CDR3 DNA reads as TGTGCCAGCAGCCCATCCTTAGCGGGCAATGAGCAGTTCTTC.

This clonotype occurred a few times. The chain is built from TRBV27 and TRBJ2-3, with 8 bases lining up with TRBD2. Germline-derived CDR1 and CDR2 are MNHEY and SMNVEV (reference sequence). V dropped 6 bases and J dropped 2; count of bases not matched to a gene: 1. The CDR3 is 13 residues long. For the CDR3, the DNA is TGTGCCAGCAGGACTAGCGACACAGATACGCAGTATTTT. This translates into CASRTSDTDTQYF.

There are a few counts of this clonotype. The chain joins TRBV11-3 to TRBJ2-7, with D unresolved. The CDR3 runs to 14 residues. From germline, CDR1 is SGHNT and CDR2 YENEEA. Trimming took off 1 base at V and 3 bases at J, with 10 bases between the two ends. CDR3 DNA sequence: TGTGCCAGCAGCTTAGCCGGTCAGGACTACGAGCAGTACTTC. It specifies CASSLAGQDYEQYF.

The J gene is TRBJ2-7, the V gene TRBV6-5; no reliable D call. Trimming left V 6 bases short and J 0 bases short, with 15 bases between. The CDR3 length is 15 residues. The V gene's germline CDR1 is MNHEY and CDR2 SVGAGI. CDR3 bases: TGTGCCAGCAGAGACCAGTTATACAGCTCCTACGAGCAGTACTTC. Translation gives CASRDQLYSSYEQYF.

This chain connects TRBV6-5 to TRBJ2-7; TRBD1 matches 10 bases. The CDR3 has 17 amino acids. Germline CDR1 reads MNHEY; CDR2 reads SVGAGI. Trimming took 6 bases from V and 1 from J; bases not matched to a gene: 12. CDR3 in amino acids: CASRYRTGGTQSYEQYF. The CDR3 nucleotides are TGTGCCAGCAGATACCGGACAGGGGGTACTCAATCCTACGAGCAGTACTTC.

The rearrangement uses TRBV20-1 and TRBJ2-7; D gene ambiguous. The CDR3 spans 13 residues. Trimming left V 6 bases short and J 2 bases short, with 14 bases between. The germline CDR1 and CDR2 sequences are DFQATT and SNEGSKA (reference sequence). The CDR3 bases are TGCAGTGCCATCCGGCAGGTCACCTACGAGCAGTACTTC. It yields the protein CSAIRQVTYEQYF.

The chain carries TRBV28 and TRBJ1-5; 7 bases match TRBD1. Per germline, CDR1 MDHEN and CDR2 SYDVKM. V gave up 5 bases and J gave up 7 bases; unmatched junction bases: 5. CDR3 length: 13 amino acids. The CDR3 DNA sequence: TGTGCCAGCAGTCAAAACAGGGGCCAGCCCCAGCATTTT. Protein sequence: CASSQNRGQPQHF.

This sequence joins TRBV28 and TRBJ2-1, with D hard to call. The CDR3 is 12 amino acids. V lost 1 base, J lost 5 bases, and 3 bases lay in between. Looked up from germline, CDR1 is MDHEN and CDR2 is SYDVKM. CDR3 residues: CASSLYNNEQFF. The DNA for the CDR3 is TGTGCCAGCAGTTTATATAACAATGAGCAGTTCTTC.

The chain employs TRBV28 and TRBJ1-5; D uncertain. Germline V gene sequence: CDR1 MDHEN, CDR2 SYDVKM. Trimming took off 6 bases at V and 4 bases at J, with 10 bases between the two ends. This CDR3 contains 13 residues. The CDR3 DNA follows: TGTGCCAGCAGACCCCAACCTAATCAGCCCCAGCATTTT. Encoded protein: CASRPQPNQPQHF.

The CDR3 here is CASSLDRVTEAFF. CDR3 DNA: TGTGCCAGCAGCCTCGATCGGGTAACTGAAGCTTTCTTT. The chain carries TRBV28 and TRBJ1-1; no firm D call. This CDR3 has 13 amino acids. The V and J ends lost 6 bases and 5 bases respectively, with 13 bases between them. Germline CDR1 reads MDHEN; CDR2 reads SYDVKM.

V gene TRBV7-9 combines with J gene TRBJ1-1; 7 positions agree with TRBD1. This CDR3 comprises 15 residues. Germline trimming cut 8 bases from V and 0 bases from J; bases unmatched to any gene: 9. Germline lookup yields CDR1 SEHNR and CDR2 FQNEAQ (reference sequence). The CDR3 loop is CASRRQGGMNTEAFF. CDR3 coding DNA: TGTGCCAGCCGCCGACAGGGAGGGATGAACACTGAAGCTTTCTTT. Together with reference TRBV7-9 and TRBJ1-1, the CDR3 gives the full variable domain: DTGVSQNPRHKITKRGQNVTFRCDPISEHNRLYWYRQTLGQGPEFLTYFQNEAQLEKSRLLSDRFSAERPKGSFSTLEIQRTEQGDSAMYLCASRRQGGMNTEAFFGQGTRLTVV.